This T cell receptor (beta chain) was retrieved from a study of cytomegalovirus exposure and HLA in healthy donors. Overall study context: From donors who were HLA-typed, an early data release held around 80 million unique TCRs. Study findings and constraints: Reports state that TCR beta sequences accurately predicted most subjects' HLA-A and HLA-B alleles. Earlier analysis found most TCR beta V segments productive about 90% or about 30% of the time.

Both 60 Vbeta primers and 13 Jbeta primers went into the PCR. The method was immunoSEQ multiplex PCR; TCRdb's version includes in-frame clones alone and lacks a portion of them. Of 210,000 or so clones in the sample, more than 60% were seen once. As concerns this clone: The antigen remains undetermined.

The CDR3 sequence is 12 residues long. J gave up 11 bases and V 2 bases, and 3 bases lay outside the gene matches. CDR1 and CDR2 (germline): LGHNA, YNFKEQ. Specimen: PBMCs. The receptor's source is a man aged 35 to 55 in good health and CMV-seronegative. This sequence joins TRBV4-2 and TRBJ2-3; 8 bases align to TRBD1. The CDR3 region has the DNA TGTGCCAGCAGCCAACCAGGGGGCGTGCAGTATTTT. Protein product: CASSQPGGVQYF.